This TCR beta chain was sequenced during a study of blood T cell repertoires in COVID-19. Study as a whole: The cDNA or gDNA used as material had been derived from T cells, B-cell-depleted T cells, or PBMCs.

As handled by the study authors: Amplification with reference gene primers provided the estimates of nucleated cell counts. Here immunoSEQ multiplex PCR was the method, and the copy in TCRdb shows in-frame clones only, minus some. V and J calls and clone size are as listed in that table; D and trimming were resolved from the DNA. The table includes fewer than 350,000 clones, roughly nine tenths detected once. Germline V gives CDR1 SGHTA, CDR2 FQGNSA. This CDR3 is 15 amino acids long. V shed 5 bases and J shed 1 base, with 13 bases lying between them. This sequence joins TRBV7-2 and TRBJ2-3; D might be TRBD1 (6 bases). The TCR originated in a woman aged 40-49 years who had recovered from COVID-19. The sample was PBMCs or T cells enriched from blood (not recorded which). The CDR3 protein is CASSTWAGGTDTQYF. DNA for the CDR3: TGTGCCAGCAGCACGTGGGCAGGGGGCACAGATACGCAGTATTTT.